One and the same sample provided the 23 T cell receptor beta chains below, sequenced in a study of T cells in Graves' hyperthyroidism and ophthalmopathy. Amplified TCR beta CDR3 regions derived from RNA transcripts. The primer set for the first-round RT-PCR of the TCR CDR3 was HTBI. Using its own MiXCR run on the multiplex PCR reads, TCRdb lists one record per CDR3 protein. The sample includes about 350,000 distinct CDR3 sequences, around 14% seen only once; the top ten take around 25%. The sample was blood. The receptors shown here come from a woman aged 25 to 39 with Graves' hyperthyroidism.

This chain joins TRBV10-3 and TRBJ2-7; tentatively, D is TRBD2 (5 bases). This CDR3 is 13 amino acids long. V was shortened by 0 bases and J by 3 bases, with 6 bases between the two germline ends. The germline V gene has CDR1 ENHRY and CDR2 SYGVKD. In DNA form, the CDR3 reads TGTGCCATCAGTGAGTCCACTAGCTACGAGCAGTACTTC. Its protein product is CAISESTSYEQYF.

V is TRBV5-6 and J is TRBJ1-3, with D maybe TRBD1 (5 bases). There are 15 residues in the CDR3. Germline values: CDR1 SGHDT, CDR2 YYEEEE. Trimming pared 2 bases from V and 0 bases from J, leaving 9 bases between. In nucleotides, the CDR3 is TGTGCCAGCAGCTTAGGGACGATCTCTGGAAACACCATATATTTT. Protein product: CASSLGTISGNTIYF.

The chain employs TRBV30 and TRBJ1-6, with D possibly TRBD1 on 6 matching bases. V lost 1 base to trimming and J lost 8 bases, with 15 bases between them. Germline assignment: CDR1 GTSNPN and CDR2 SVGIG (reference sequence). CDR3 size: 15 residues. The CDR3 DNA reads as TGTGCCTGGAGTGCACTAACAGGGTTTGATTCACCCCTCCACTTT. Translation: CAWSALTGFDSPLHF.

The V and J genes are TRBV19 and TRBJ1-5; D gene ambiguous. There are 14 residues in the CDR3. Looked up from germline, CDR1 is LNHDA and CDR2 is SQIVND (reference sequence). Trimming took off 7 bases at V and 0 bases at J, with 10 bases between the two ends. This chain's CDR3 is CASKRGYSNQPQHF. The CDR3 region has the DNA TGTGCCAGTAAAAGAGGGTATAGCAATCAGCCCCAGCATTTT.

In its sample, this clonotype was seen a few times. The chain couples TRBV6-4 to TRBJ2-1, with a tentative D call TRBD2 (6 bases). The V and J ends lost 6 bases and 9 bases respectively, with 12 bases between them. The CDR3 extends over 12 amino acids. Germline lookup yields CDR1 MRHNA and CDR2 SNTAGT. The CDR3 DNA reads TGTGCCAGCAGCGGAGGGGTCGGTGAGCAGTTCTTC. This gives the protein CASSGGVGEQFF.

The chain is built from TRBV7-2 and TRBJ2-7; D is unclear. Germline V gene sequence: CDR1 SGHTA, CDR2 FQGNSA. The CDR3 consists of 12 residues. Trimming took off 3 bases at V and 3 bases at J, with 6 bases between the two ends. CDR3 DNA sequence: TGTGCCAGCAGCTTCCCCCACTACGAGCAGTACTTC. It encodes CASSFPHYEQYF.

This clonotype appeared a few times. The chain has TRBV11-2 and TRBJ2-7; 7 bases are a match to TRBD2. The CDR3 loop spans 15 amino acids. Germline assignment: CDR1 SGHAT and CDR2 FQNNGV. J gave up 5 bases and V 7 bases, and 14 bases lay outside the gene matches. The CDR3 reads CASTPGGRASHEQYF. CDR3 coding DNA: TGTGCCAGCACCCCGGGAGGCAGGGCTTCTCACGAGCAGTACTTC.

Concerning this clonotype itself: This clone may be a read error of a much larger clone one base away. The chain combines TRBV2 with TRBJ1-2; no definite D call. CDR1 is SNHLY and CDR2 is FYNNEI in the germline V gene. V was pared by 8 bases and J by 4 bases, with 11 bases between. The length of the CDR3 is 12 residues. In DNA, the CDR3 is TGTGCCAGCGGTGCTGTGGTCTATGGCTACACCTTC. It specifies CASGAVVYGYTF.

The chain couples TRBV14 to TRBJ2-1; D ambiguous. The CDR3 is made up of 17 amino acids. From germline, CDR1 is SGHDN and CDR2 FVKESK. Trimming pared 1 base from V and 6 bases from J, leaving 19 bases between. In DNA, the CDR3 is TGTGCCAGCAGCCAAGGGGCTCGTCCAGGCCCCCCCAATGAGCAGTTCTTC. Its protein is CASSQGARPGPPNEQFF.

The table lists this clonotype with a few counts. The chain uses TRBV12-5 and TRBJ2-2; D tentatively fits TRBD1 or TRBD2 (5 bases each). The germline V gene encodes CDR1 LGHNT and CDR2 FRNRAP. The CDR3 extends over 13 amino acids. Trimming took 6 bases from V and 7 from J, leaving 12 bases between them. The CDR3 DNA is TGTGCTAGTGGCCTGGATGGGGGCGGGGAGCTGTTTTTT. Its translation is CASGLDGGGELFF.

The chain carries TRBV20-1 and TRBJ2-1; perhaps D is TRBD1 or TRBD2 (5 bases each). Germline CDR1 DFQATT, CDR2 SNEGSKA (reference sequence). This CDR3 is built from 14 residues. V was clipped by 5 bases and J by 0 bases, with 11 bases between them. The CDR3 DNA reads TGCAGTGCTTCCGGGACCAGCTCCTACAATGAGCAGTTCTTC. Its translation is CSASGTSSYNEQFF.

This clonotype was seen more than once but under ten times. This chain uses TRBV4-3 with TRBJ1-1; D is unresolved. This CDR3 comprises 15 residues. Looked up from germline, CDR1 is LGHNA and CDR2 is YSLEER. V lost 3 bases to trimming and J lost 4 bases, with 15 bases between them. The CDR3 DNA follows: TGCGCCAGCAGCCAGGACGATCTTCCCCGCACTGAAGCTTTCTTT. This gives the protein CASSQDDLPRTEAFF.

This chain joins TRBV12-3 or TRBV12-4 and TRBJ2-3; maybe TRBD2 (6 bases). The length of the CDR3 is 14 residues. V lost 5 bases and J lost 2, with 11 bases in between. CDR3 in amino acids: CASSGRRPTDTQYF. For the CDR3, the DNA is TGTGCCAGCAGTGGGAGGCGTCCCACAGATACGCAGTATTTT.

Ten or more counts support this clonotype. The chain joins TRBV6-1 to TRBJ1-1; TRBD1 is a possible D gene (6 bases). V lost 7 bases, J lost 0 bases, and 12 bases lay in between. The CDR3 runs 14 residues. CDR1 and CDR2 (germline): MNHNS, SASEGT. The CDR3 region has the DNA TGTGCCAGCATACGGGGGGCCATGAACACTGAAGCTTTCTTT. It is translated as CASIRGAMNTEAFF.

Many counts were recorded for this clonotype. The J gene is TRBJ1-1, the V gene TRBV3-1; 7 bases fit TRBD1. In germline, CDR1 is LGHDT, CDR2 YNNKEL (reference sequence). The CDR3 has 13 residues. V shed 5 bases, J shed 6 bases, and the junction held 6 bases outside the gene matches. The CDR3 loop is CASSSNGQAEAFF. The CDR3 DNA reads TGTGCCAGCAGCTCTAACGGACAGGCTGAAGCTTTCTTT.

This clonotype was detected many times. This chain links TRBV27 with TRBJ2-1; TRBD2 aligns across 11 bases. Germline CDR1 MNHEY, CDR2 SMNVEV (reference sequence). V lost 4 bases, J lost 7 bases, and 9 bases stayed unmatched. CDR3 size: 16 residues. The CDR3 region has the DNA TGTGCCAGCAGTTCCCCCGGTCCTAGCGGGAGGAATGAGCAGTTCTTC. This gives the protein CASSSPGPSGRNEQFF.

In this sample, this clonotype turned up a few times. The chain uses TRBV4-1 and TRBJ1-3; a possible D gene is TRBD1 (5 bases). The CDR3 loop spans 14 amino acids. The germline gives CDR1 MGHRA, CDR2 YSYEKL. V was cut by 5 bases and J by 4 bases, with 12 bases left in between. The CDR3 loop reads CASSRGWSGNTIYF. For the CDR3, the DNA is TGCGCCAGCAGCAGGGGTTGGTCCGGAAACACCATATATTTT.

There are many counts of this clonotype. The CDR3 sequence is CASKPPFNVETQYF. CDR3 in DNA: TGTGCCAGCAAACCACCCTTCAACGTGGAGACCCAGTACTTC. This chain joins TRBV28 and TRBJ2-5; D unclear. This CDR3 contains 14 residues. Germline V gene sequence: CDR1 MDHEN, CDR2 SYDVKM. Trimming removed 7 bases from V and 5 bases from J, with 17 bases in between.

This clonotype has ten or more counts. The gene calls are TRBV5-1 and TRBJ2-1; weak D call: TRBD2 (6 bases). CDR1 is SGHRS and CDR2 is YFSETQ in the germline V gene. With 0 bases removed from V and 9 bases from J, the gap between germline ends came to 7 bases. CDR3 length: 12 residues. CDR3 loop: CASSLGRGEQFF. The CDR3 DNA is TGCGCCAGCAGCTTGGGGCGGGGTGAGCAGTTCTTC.

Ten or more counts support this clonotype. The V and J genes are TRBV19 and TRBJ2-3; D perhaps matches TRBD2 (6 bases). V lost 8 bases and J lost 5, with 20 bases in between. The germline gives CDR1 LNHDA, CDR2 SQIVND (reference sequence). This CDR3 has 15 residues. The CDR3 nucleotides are TGTGCCAGTGGCCAGCGGGCACGTCGGGGAGATACGCAGTATTTT. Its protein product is CASGQRARRGDTQYF.

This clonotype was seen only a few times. The CDR3 protein is CASSEEKGSISYEQYF. CDR3 coding DNA: TGTGCCAGCAGTGAAGAGAAGGGTTCGATTTCCTACGAGCAGTACTTC. This rearrangement joins TRBV2 to TRBJ2-7; D gene ambiguous. The CDR3 totals 16 residues. Germline V CDR1 and CDR2: SNHLY, FYNNEI. Between the trimmed V and J ends, which lost 1 base and 1 base, there was a span of 14 bases.

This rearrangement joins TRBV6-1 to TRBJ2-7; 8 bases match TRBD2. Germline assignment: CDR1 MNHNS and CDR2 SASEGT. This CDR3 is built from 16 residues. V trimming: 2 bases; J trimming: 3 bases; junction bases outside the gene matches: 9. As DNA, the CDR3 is TGTGCCAGCAGTGAACGCGGGGGGTCGGTAAGCTACGAGCAGTACTTC. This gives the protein CASSERGGSVSYEQYF.

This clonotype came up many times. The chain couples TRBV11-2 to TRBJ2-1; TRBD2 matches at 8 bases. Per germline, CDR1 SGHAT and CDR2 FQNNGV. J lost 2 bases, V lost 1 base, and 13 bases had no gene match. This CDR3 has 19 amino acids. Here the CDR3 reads CASSLVRGIAGPTYNEQFF. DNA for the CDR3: TGTGCCAGCAGCTTAGTTAGGGGGATAGCGGGGCCCACCTACAATGAGCAGTTCTTC.